A single sample is the source of the 21 T cell receptor beta chains below, sequenced in a study of T-cell memory formation after mild COVID-19. TCRdb reprocessed the 5' RACE reads with MiXCR, giving one entry per CDR3 protein. This repertoire shows 110,000 to 150,000 distinct CDR3 sequences, around 25% found once; its top ten account for 24%. Material: PBMCs or a T cell subset sorted from them (not recorded which). These receptors were obtained from an adult woman who had mild COVID-19 (a few samples of this study predate the infection). Cell type and time point are not known.

The CDR3: CSVEDPTSESYEQYF. The CDR3 DNA is TGCAGCGTTGAAGATCCTACCAGCGAGTCCTACGAGCAGTACTTC. The V call is TRBV29-1, the J call TRBJ2-7, with D unclear. This CDR3 is built from 15 residues. V was shortened by 0 bases and J by 1 base, with 13 bases between the two germline ends. Germline V gene lookup returns CDR1 SQVTM and CDR2 ANQGSEA.

There are a few counts of this clonotype. V and J are TRBV12-3 or TRBV12-4 and TRBJ2-2; weak D call: TRBD1 (5 bases). Trimming stripped 6 bases from V and 4 bases from J, with 9 bases between. This CDR3 comprises 13 residues. The CDR3 sequence is CASSPGITGELFF. In DNA form, the CDR3 reads TGTGCCAGCAGCCCAGGGATCACCGGGGAGCTGTTTTTT.

This clonotype was seen a handful of times. This chain links TRBV27 with TRBJ2-1, with D perhaps matching TRBD1 or TRBD2 (6 bases each). From germline, CDR1 is MNHEY and CDR2 SMNVEV (reference sequence). The CDR3 extends over 13 amino acids. The V end was cut by 5 bases, the J end by 9 bases, with 14 bases between. CDR3 amino acids: CASSLGGGIEQFF. In DNA, the CDR3 is TGTGCCAGCAGTCTAGGAGGGGGGATTGAGCAGTTCTTC.

The V and J genes are TRBV5-1 and TRBJ2-2; TRBD1 is a possible D gene (6 bases). Between the trimmed V and J ends, which lost 3 bases and 0 bases, there was a span of 9 bases. Per the germline V gene, CDR1 is SGHRS and CDR2 is YFSETQ. This CDR3 comprises 15 residues. The CDR3 coding sequence is TGCGCCAGCAGCTCCGGGACACCGAACACCGGGGAGCTGTTTTTT. Protein product: CASSSGTPNTGELFF.

This clonotype occurred a few times. The chain combines TRBV6-1 with TRBJ1-1; D is unclear. Trimming shortened V by 6 bases and J by 3 bases, and 8 bases separated the two germline ends. The length of the CDR3 is 12 residues. Germline values: CDR1 MNHNS, CDR2 SASEGT. CDR3 in amino acids: CASSQRDTEAFF. Written as DNA, the CDR3 is TGTGCCAGCAGCCAACGGGACACTGAAGCTTTCTTT.

This rearrangement joins TRBV20-1 to TRBJ2-7; no clear D gene. The CDR3 extends over 12 amino acids. Germline-derived CDR1 and CDR2 are DFQATT and SNEGSKA (reference sequence). Trimming shortened V by 3 bases and J by 5 bases, and 11 bases separated the two germline ends. The CDR3 protein is CSASELGDEQYF. The CDR3, as DNA: TGCAGTGCTAGCGAGCTAGGCGACGAGCAGTACTTC.

This clonotype came up a few times. The V and J genes are TRBV29-1 and TRBJ2-3; a weak D match, TRBD2 (5 bases). Germline values: CDR1 SQVTM, CDR2 ANQGSEA. V was pared by 8 bases and J by 4 bases, with 16 bases between. The CDR3 runs to 13 residues. CDR3 coding DNA: TGCAGCTGGGCACGCGCGGAGGCAGATACGCAGTATTTT. Protein product: CSWARAEADTQYF.

The gene calls are TRBV18 and TRBJ1-2; D might be TRBD1 (5 bases). V gave up 0 bases and J gave up 4 bases, with 9 bases separating them. CDR3 size: 14 residues. Germline-derived CDR1 and CDR2 are KGHSH and LQKENI. CDR3 residues: CASSPPFQGYGYTF. In DNA, the CDR3 is TGTGCCAGCTCACCACCGTTCCAGGGCTATGGCTACACCTTC.

This clonotype was recorded a few times. J is TRBJ2-6 and V is TRBV6-4; D gene ambiguous. Trimming stripped 2 bases from V and 4 bases from J, with 9 bases between. The CDR3 covers 15 residues. CDR1 and CDR2 from the germline V gene are MRHNA and SNTAGT. CDR3 DNA: TGTGCCAGCAGTGACGACCCCTCCGGGGCCAACGTCCTGACTTTC. This encodes CASSDDPSGANVLTF.

The V gene is TRBV6-5, the J gene TRBJ1-1, with unresolved D. Per germline, CDR1 MNHEY and CDR2 SVGAGI. This CDR3 spans 12 amino acids. V lost 7 bases and J 5 bases, leaving 11 bases between the germline ends. The CDR3 coding sequence is TGTGCCAGCACCGACCGTTATACTGAAGCTTTCTTT. Its protein product is CASTDRYTEAFF.

This clonotype showed up just a few times. The CDR3 DNA reads TGTGCCAGCAGTGGGTTTCTAGGTGGCTACACCTTC. Amino acid sequence: CASSGFLGGYTF. The V and J genes are TRBV2 and TRBJ1-2; D gene uncertain. CDR1 is SNHLY and CDR2 is FYNNEI in the germline V gene. V shed 4 bases and J shed 7 bases, with 10 bases lying between them. This CDR3 has 12 residues. The variable domain in full, with the rest retrieved from reference TRBV2 and TRBJ1-2, is EPEVTQTPSHQVTQMGQEVILRCVPISNHLYFYWYRQILGQKVEFLVSFYNNEISEKSEIFDDQFSVERPDGSNFTLKIRSTKLEDSAMYFCASSGFLGGYTFGSGTRLTVV.

This clonotype was recorded a few times. The genes are TRBV7-8 and TRBJ2-7, with D unresolved. This CDR3 contains 15 residues. The germline CDR1 and CDR2 sequences are SGHVS and FQNEAQ. V lost 2 bases and J lost 0, with 11 bases in between. The CDR3: CASSLPDLGSYEQYF. The DNA for the CDR3 is TGTGCCAGCAGCTTACCAGACCTGGGCTCCTACGAGCAGTACTTC.

The CDR3 DNA is TGTGCCAGCAGCTCTAGTGTGGTCAGGGCTAACCTCTCTGGGGCCAACGTCCTGACTTTC. As protein: CASSSSVVRANLSGANVLTF. The V gene is TRBV7-9, the J gene TRBJ2-6, with a possible D match to TRBD1 (5 bases). Germline V CDR1 and CDR2: SEHNR, FQNEAQ (reference sequence). CDR3 length: 20 residues. Trimming shortened V by 4 bases and J by 0 bases, and 22 bases separated the two germline ends. Filled out from reference TRBV7-9 and TRBJ2-6, the complete variable domain reads DTGVSQNPRHKITKRGQNVTFRCDPISEHNRLYWYRQTLGQGPEFLTYFQNEAQLEKSRLLSDRFSAERPKGSFSTLEIQRTEQGDSAMYLCASSSSVVRANLSGANVLTFGAGSRLTVL.

This chain joins TRBV5-1 and TRBJ2-2, with D hard to call. V was pared by 2 bases and J by 6 bases, with 8 bases between. Looked up from germline, CDR1 is SGHRS and CDR2 is YFSETQ. The CDR3 consists of 13 residues. This chain's CDR3 is CASSFSSPGELFF. The CDR3 DNA sequence: TGCGCCAGCAGCTTTTCATCACCCGGGGAGCTGTTTTTT.

This clonotype turned up a few times. The chain combines TRBV6-4 with TRBJ2-1, with D possibly being TRBD2 (6 bases). The V gene lost 2 bases and the J gene lost 6 bases, with 11 bases spanning the gap. The germline V gene encodes CDR1 MRHNA and CDR2 SNTAGT. The CDR3 sequence is 14 residues long. CDR3 sequence: CASSDGGEPNEQFF. The CDR3 DNA reads as TGTGCCAGCAGTGACGGAGGGGAGCCCAATGAGCAGTTCTTC.

A single count supports this clonotype. V is TRBV7-6 and J is TRBJ2-2; D is perhaps TRBD1 (5 bases). V lost 11 bases to trimming and J lost 9 bases, with 13 bases between them. The CDR3 spans 11 residues. Germline V gives CDR1 SGHVS, CDR2 FNYEAQ. The CDR3 is CAGSQGRELFF. CDR3 DNA sequence: TGTGCCGGATCCCAGGGCAGGGAGCTGTTTTTT. The entire variable domain, with the rest obtained from reference TRBV7-6 and TRBJ2-2, is as follows: GAGVSQSPRYKVTKRGQDVALRCDPISGHVSLYWYRQALGQGPEFLTYFNYEAQQDKSGLPNDRFSAERPEGSISTLTIQRTEQRDSAMYRCAGSQGRELFFGEGSRLTVL.

This clonotype was counted between two and nine times. The chain employs TRBV29-1 and TRBJ2-3; the match to TRBD2 covers 12 bases. The CDR3 sequence is 15 residues long. Germline V gene lookup returns CDR1 SQVTM and CDR2 ANQGSEA. Trimming at V came to 7 bases and at J to 4 bases, leaving 9 bases not matched to a gene. The CDR3 protein is CSAGLASGRADTQYF. The CDR3 nucleotides are TGCAGCGCGGGGCTCGCTAGCGGGAGGGCAGATACGCAGTATTTT.

The rearrangement uses TRBV5-1 and TRBJ2-1, with a weak D call TRBD1 (6 bases). This CDR3 has 14 amino acids. The V and J ends lost 6 bases and 0 bases respectively, with 10 bases between them. Germline CDR1 reads SGHRS; CDR2 reads YFSETQ. CDR3 nucleotide sequence: TGCGCCAGCATCCAGGGGAGCTCCTACAATGAGCAGTTCTTC. Its protein product is CASIQGSSYNEQFF.

The V call is TRBV7-2, the J call TRBJ2-2, with 10 positions matching TRBD1. CDR1 is SGHTA, CDR2 FQGNSA, per germline. With V trimmed by 4 bases and J by 6 bases, 11 bases remained unmatched. The CDR3 has 17 amino acids. In DNA, the CDR3 is TGTGCCAGCAGCTCCCGCCCCGGGACAGGGGAGGCCGGGGAGCTGTTTTTT. Protein: CASSSRPGTGEAGELFF.

This clonotype was found a few times. V usage is TRBV9 and J usage is TRBJ2-3; D is possibly TRBD1 (5 bases). V shed 0 bases and J shed 0 bases, with 11 bases lying between them. The germline V gene has CDR1 SGDLS and CDR2 YYNGEE. This CDR3 is 16 amino acids long. CDR3 region: CASSVASGSSTDTQYF. CDR3 coding DNA: TGTGCCAGCAGCGTAGCTTCAGGGTCTAGCACAGATACGCAGTATTTT. Combining the CDR3 with reference TRBV9 and TRBJ2-3 gives the whole variable domain DSGVTQTPKHLITATGQRVTLRCSPRSGDLSVYWYQQSLDQGLQFLIQYYNGEERAKGNILERFSAQQFPDLHSELNLSSLELGDSALYFCASSVASGSSTDTQYFGPGTRLTVL.

V gene TRBV12-3 or TRBV12-4 combines with J gene TRBJ2-3; TRBD1 is a possible D gene (6 bases). Between the trimmed V and J ends, which lost 3 bases and 1 base, there was a span of 11 bases. The CDR3 loop spans 15 amino acids. DNA of the CDR3: TGTGCCAGCAGTTTGGGGGCGGGTCGCACAGATACGCAGTATTTT. This encodes CASSLGAGRTDTQYF.